Below are 27 T cell receptor beta chains sequenced from a single sample in a study of cytomegalovirus exposure and HLA in healthy donors. The primer mix had 60 Vbeta and 13 Jbeta primers. Here immunoSEQ multiplex PCR was the method, and the copy in TCRdb shows in-frame clones only, minus some. The data contain 150,000 to 200,000 clones, over 70% of them seen just once; the ten biggest clones take up 2.5% to 3.5%. Sequencing was carried out using PBMCs. Receptor source: a woman aged 45-65 years in good health and CMV-seropositive.

J is TRBJ1-3 and V is TRBV5-6; D is perhaps TRBD1 (5 bases). Germline CDR1 and CDR2: SGHDT and YYEEEE. The CDR3 is 15 residues long. The germline V and J ends were trimmed by 3 bases and 2 bases, with 12 bases remaining between them. In DNA form, the CDR3 reads TGTGCCAGCAGCTCAGGGATGTGGGCTGGAAACACCATATATTTT. Translated: CASSSGMWAGNTIYF.

This clone has only one observation. V usage is TRBV27 and J usage is TRBJ1-5; tentatively, D is TRBD1 (5 bases). CDR1 is MNHEY and CDR2 is SMNVEV in the germline V gene (reference sequence). Trimming took off 4 bases at V and 7 bases at J, with 17 bases between the two ends. The CDR3 has 15 residues. DNA of the CDR3: TGTGCCAGCAGTTCCTGGACGGCGGGGGGACAGCCCCAGCATTTT. Translating it yields CASSSWTAGGQPQHF.

The CDR3 nucleotides read TGCGCCAGCAGCTTTGCGGGGGTTCGACAGGTCTCTGGAAACACCATATATTTT. Translation: CASSFAGVRQVSGNTIYF. The chain recombines TRBV5-1 with TRBJ1-3; D may be TRBD1 (6 bases). From germline, CDR1 is SGHRS and CDR2 YFSETQ. V lost 2 bases to trimming and J lost 0 bases, with 18 bases between them. The CDR3 extends over 18 amino acids.

This clone was found a few times. The chain joins TRBV29-1 to TRBJ2-7; TRBD2 matches at 15 bases. Germline loops: CDR1 SQVTM, CDR2 ANQGSEA. CDR3 length equals 14 residues. After removal of 5 bases from V and 5 bases from J, the junction contained 4 bases not matched to a gene. CDR3 in amino acids: CSVLGTSGGNEQYF. DNA of the CDR3: TGCAGCGTTCTTGGGACTAGCGGGGGGAACGAGCAGTACTTC.

The rearrangement links TRBV5-6 to TRBJ1-2; the match to TRBD1 covers 9 bases. The CDR3 sequence is 15 residues long. Germline loops: CDR1 SGHDT, CDR2 YYEEEE. The V gene end was trimmed by 3 bases and the J gene end by 4 bases; junction bases not matched to a gene: 7. The CDR3 here is CASSSGTGPFYGYTF. In DNA, the CDR3 is TGTGCCAGCAGCTCCGGGACAGGGCCGTTCTATGGCTACACCTTC.

This clone occurred once. The chain is built from TRBV19 and TRBJ2-7, with a tentative D call TRBD2 (7 bases). The V gene lost 4 bases and the J gene lost 4 bases, with 14 bases spanning the gap. This CDR3 is 14 amino acids long. Germline-derived CDR1 and CDR2 are LNHDA and SQIVND (reference sequence). The CDR3 region has the DNA TGTGCCAGTAGTACTACCAGGGGAGGGTACGAGCAGTACTTC. This codes for CASSTTRGGYEQYF. Supplemented by reference TRBV19 and TRBJ2-7, the full variable domain reads DGGITQSPKYLFRKEGQNVTLSCEQNLNHDAMYWYRQDPGQGLRLIYYSQIVNDFQKGDIAEGYSVSREKKESFPLTVTSAQKNPTAFYLCASSTTRGGYEQYFGPGTRLTVT.

The J gene is TRBJ1-2, the V gene TRBV19, with 7 bases aligning to TRBD1. The germline CDR1 and CDR2 sequences are LNHDA and SQIVND (reference sequence). V lost 4 bases, J lost 5 bases, and 10 bases stayed unmatched. This CDR3 comprises 15 residues. CDR3 residues: CASSSPRDSFYGYTF. CDR3 DNA sequence: TGTGCCAGTAGTAGCCCCCGGGACAGCTTTTATGGCTACACCTTC.

V is TRBV7-9 and J is TRBJ1-1; 7 bases line up with TRBD1. Germline V gene lookup returns CDR1 SEHNR and CDR2 FQNEAQ (reference sequence). V lost 0 bases, J lost 11 bases, and 6 bases stayed unmatched. The CDR3 contains 13 residues. CDR3 amino acids: CASSLATGSDAFF. The CDR3 region has the DNA TGTGCCAGCAGCTTAGCGACAGGGTCGGATGCTTTCTTT. Supplemented by reference TRBV7-9 and TRBJ1-1, the full variable domain reads DTGVSQNPRHKITKRGQNVTFRCDPISEHNRLYWYRQTLGQGPEFLTYFQNEAQLEKSRLLSDRFSAERPKGSFSTLEIQRTEQGDSAMYLCASSLATGSDAFFGQGTRLTVV.

The V call is TRBV5-5, the J call TRBJ1-2; no firm D call. This CDR3 comprises 14 residues. Germline-derived CDR1 and CDR2 are SGHKS and YYEKEE (reference sequence). V gave up 0 bases and J gave up 8 bases, with 14 bases separating them. CDR3 loop: CASSLVLSQRGYTF. In DNA, the CDR3 is TGTGCCAGCAGCTTGGTTTTGTCCCAGCGGGGCTACACCTTC. Variable domain in full (rest from reference TRBV5-5 and TRBJ1-2): DAGVTQSPTHLIKTRGQQVTLRCSPISGHKSVSWYQQVLGQGPQFIFQYYEKEERGRGNFPDRFSARQFPNYSSELNVNALLLGDSALYLCASSLVLSQRGYTFGSGTRLTVV.

J is TRBJ1-2 and V is TRBV7-3; 9 positions match TRBD1. The CDR3 has 13 amino acids. Germline CDR1 is SGHTA and CDR2 is FQGTGA. V gave up 4 bases and J gave up 7 bases; unmatched junction bases: 4. The CDR3 sequence: CASSSQQGAGYTF. CDR3 sequence (DNA): TGTGCCAGCAGCTCACAACAGGGGGCTGGCTACACCTTC.

This clone was recorded a few times. This rearrangement joins TRBV7-3 to TRBJ2-3, with D possibly TRBD1 on 6 matching bases. The germline V gene has CDR1 SGHTA and CDR2 FQGTGA. V was trimmed by 5 bases and J by 3 bases, leaving 15 bases between them. This CDR3 is built from 15 residues. CDR3 DNA: TGTGCCAGCAGCAGCCAGGGGAAAGGGACAGATACGCAGTATTTT. This translates into CASSSQGKGTDTQYF.

The chain carries TRBV10-1 and TRBJ1-1; no reliable D call. Germline V gene sequence: CDR1 WNHNN, CDR2 SYGVQD (reference sequence). The V end was cut by 4 bases, the J end by 6 bases, with 12 bases between. The CDR3 runs 13 residues. The CDR3 here is CASSASGRAEAFF. The DNA of the CDR3 is TGCGCCAGCAGTGCCTCGGGGAGGGCTGAAGCTTTCTTT.

This clone was counted between two and nine times. The chain combines TRBV6-8 with TRBJ2-7; possibly TRBD1 for D (5 bases). There are 15 residues in the CDR3. The V gene's germline CDR1 is MNHGY and CDR2 SAAAGT. Trimming left V 2 bases short and J 5 bases short, with 16 bases between. The CDR3 region is CASSYLAGNEDEQYF. The DNA of the CDR3 is TGTGCCAGCAGTTACCTCGCAGGGAATGAGGACGAGCAGTACTTC.

This sequence joins TRBV7-9 and TRBJ2-1; 13 bases agree with TRBD2. Germline-derived CDR1 and CDR2 are SEHNR and FQNEAQ (reference sequence). V lost 4 bases to trimming and J lost 5 bases; unmatched junction nucleotides: 2. This CDR3 comprises 15 residues. CDR3 loop: CASSSGLAGDNEQFF. The CDR3 DNA reads TGTGCCAGCAGCTCAGGACTAGCGGGAGACAATGAGCAGTTCTTC.

J is TRBJ1-2 and V is TRBV6-5; D gene uncertain. The germline gives CDR1 MNHEY, CDR2 SVGAGI. This CDR3 has 16 residues. Trimming shortened V by 3 bases and J by 4 bases, and 18 bases separated the two germline ends. CDR3 region: CASSYGPTPHIYGYTF. The CDR3, as DNA: TGTGCCAGCAGTTATGGCCCCACGCCCCACATCTATGGCTACACCTTC.

CDR3 nucleotide sequence: TGTGCCAGTAGCCAGCGGGGGGATGGCACAGATACGCAGTATTTT. Encoded protein: CASSQRGDGTDTQYF. The chain recombines TRBV19 with TRBJ2-3; 9 bases map to TRBD2. CDR1 is LNHDA and CDR2 is SQIVND in the germline V gene (reference sequence). Unmatched junction bases numbered 5, after V lost 6 bases and J lost 1 base. The CDR3 length is 15 residues.

The V gene is TRBV5-6, the J gene TRBJ2-1, with a tentative D call TRBD2 (6 bases). Deletions cut 2 bases from V and 6 bases from J, with 9 bases between. The CDR3 spans 13 residues. The V gene's germline CDR1 is SGHDT and CDR2 YYEEEE. CDR3 in amino acids: CASSFGTVNEQFF. DNA for the CDR3: TGTGCCAGCAGCTTCGGGACTGTCAATGAGCAGTTCTTC.

The genes are TRBV6-5 and TRBJ1-5, with D unclear. Germline CDR1 reads MNHEY; CDR2 reads SVGAGI. The CDR3 sequence is 16 residues long. Trimming stripped 0 bases from V and 1 base from J, with 10 bases between. CDR3 nucleotide sequence: TGTGCCAGCAGTTACTCGGGCACGGGGAGCAATCAGCCCCAGCATTTT. This sequence encodes CASSYSGTGSNQPQHF.

The V and J genes are TRBV19 and TRBJ1-1, with D possibly matching TRBD1 (6 bases). Germline V gives CDR1 LNHDA, CDR2 SQIVND (reference sequence). The CDR3 loop spans 14 amino acids. V lost 2 bases and J lost 5, with 12 bases in between. The CDR3 nucleotides read TGTGCCAGTAGTATACAGGGGATTAGGACTGAAGCTTTCTTT. This translates into CASSIQGIRTEAFF.

V gene TRBV9 combines with J gene TRBJ1-2, with TRBD1 as a possible D gene (5 bases). Germline-derived CDR1 and CDR2 are SGDLS and YYNGEE. This CDR3 spans 15 amino acids. V dropped 0 bases and J dropped 2 bases, with 11 bases sitting between them. The CDR3 reads CASSVGWGGNYGYTF. The CDR3 nucleotides read TGTGCCAGCAGCGTAGGCTGGGGGGGGAACTATGGCTACACCTTC.

V gene TRBV5-8 combines with J gene TRBJ1-5; a weak D match, TRBD1 (6 bases). V was trimmed by 0 bases and J by 2 bases, leaving 12 bases between them. CDR3 length equals 16 residues. Germline values: CDR1 SGHTS, CDR2 YDEGEE. In DNA form, the CDR3 reads TGTGCCAGCAGCTTGGCCGCGGGGGCGGGCAATCAGCCCCAGCATTTT. This translates into CASSLAAGAGNQPQHF.

This clone was observed a few times. The V and J genes are TRBV19 and TRBJ1-1; 8 bases map to TRBD1. The CDR3 consists of 14 residues. J lost 3 bases, V lost 6 bases, and 6 bases had no gene match. The germline V gene has CDR1 LNHDA and CDR2 SQIVND (reference sequence). CDR3 amino acids: CASSSGTGYTEAFF. The CDR3, as DNA: TGTGCCAGTAGCTCCGGGACAGGCTACACTGAAGCTTTCTTT.

The rearrangement links TRBV7-2 to TRBJ2-1; D ambiguous. The V gene lost 1 base and the J gene lost 0 bases, with 13 bases spanning the gap. Germline CDR1 reads SGHTA; CDR2 reads FQGNSA. This CDR3 comprises 17 residues. CDR3 nucleotides: TGTGCCAGCAGCTTAGGGGCTCAGGTGAGCTCCTACAATGAGCAGTTCTTC. As protein: CASSLGAQVSSYNEQFF.

The rearrangement links TRBV9 to TRBJ2-1; no definite D call. This CDR3 comprises 14 residues. Germline V CDR1 and CDR2: SGDLS, YYNGEE. V gave up 4 bases and J gave up 6 bases, with 14 bases separating them. The CDR3 nucleotides are TGTGCCAGCAGCCCTCGTCCCAGCGCCAATGAGCAGTTCTTC. Translation gives CASSPRPSANEQFF. The full variable domain, rest sourced from reference TRBV9 and TRBJ2-1, is DSGVTQTPKHLITATGQRVTLRCSPRSGDLSVYWYQQSLDQGLQFLIQYYNGEERAKGNILERFSAQQFPDLHSELNLSSLELGDSALYFCASSPRPSANEQFFGPGTRLTVL.

The chain uses TRBV4-1 and TRBJ1-1, with 9 bases matching TRBD1. Germline lookup yields CDR1 MGHRA and CDR2 YSYEKL. The CDR3 runs to 19 residues. Trimming cost V 3 bases and J 2 bases; bases outside gene matches: 16. CDR3 loop: CASSHLLQGAIGQNTEAFF. The CDR3 DNA reads TGCGCCAGCAGCCACCTCTTACAGGGGGCAATCGGGCAAAACACTGAAGCTTTCTTT.

V and J are TRBV4-3 and TRBJ1-2, with a weak D call TRBD1 (5 bases). Germline V CDR1 and CDR2: LGHNA, YSLEER. V was clipped by 0 bases and J by 8 bases, with 10 bases between them. CDR3 size: 13 residues. CDR3 loop: CASSQDRVGGYTF. The CDR3 DNA reads as TGCGCCAGCAGCCAAGACAGGGTGGGAGGCTACACCTTC.

As regards this clone: Germline and junction disagree at one end, which may indicate a read error. This chain joins TRBV13 and TRBJ2-4; D might be TRBD2 (5 bases). The CDR3 is made up of 16 amino acids. Germline V gives CDR1 PRHDT, CDR2 FYEKMQ (reference sequence). The CDR3 region is CASSLAHPEAKNSQYF. As DNA, the CDR3 is TGTGCCAGCAGCTTAGCCCACCCGGAGGCCAAAAACAGTCAGTACTTC.